The clone carrying this T cell receptor (beta chain) has a count of ten or more. CDR1 is LNHNV, CDR2 YYDKDF, per germline (reference sequence). V lost 0 bases and J lost 2, with 8 bases in between. The CDR3 spans 14 residues. This record comes from a study of low-dose radiotherapy and immunotherapy resistance in tumors. Indicated time point: after trial treatment. Treatment reported: LDRT plus nivolumab, ipilimumab, low-dose cyclophosphamide and aspirin (RACIN trial). TRAV- and TRBV-specific primers, spanning alpha and beta chains, primed first-strand cDNA. TCRs were amplified for around 21 PCR cycles with a constant-region primer and V-primer adapter. MiXCR, run by TCRdb on the reads, gives a single entry per CDR3 protein. The sample includes about 84,000 distinct CDR3 sequences, less than 20% seen only once; the top ten take approximately 1.5%.

The sequence was obtained from a male donor with prostate cancer. The sequences come from PBMCs, collected after low-dose radiotherapy plus immunotherapy. The chain carries TRBV15 and TRBJ2-7; tentatively, D is TRBD1 or TRBD2 (5 bases each). The CDR3 nucleotides read TGTGCCACCAGCAGAGATCCGGGGCCCTACGAGCAGTACTTC. Protein product: CATSRDPGPYEQYF.